This T cell receptor (beta chain) was identified in a study of vaccination effects on CD4 cells after COVID-19. Study in general: Sequencing in the ViraFEST assay came after antigen-specific CD4+ T cells had been expanded with viral peptide pools, which were used to stimulate PBMC.

Broader study findings: Late in the post-vaccination period, infection-induced and vaccine-induced clones underwent marked clonal contraction.

This clone turned up a few times. Its specificity is not known. TCRdb's table, derived via immunoSEQ multiplex PCR, lists solely in-frame clones and lacks some. The sample records more than 60,000 clones, around 70% being singletons. V lost 0 bases, J lost 7 bases, and 7 bases lay in between. CDR1 is MNHNS and CDR2 is SASEGT in the germline V gene. The CDR3 has 12 residues. Researchers isolated CD4+ T cells once 9 to 11 days of culture had elapsed. Of the BNT162b2 and mRNA-1273 vaccines, participants received two doses of one or the other. Nucleocapsid antibody tests were negative, and the vaccine recipients had no prior SARS-CoV-2 infection.

This chain joins TRBV6-1 and TRBJ2-7, with D unclear. The sample was CD4+ T cells from PBMCs cultured without peptide, taken after COVID-19 vaccination. This receptor was taken from a human donor who received a COVID-19 vaccine. The CDR3 DNA sequence: TGTGCCAGCAGTGAAGCGCTTGGGGAGCAGTACGTC. Translating it yields CASSEALGEQYV.